The sample holds a few counts of the clone carrying this TCR beta chain. Its antigen is undetermined. The sample belongs to a study of T-cell memory formation after mild COVID-19. Study observations and caveats: Clones shrinking between day 15 and 85 showed a balanced CD4/CD8 split, and those that grew later tilted toward CD4+.

Per germline, CDR1 SGHTA and CDR2 FQGNSA. Trimming left V 3 bases short and J 3 bases short, with 9 bases between. The CDR3 has 13 residues. cDNA libraries for TCR alpha and TCR beta, carrying sample barcodes and UMIs, came from 5'RACE with constant-segment primers. TCRdb re-called the 5' RACE reads with MiXCR, one entry per CDR3 protein. The table has about 560,000 distinct CDR3 sequences, less than 25% seen once. Input material: PBMCs or a T cell subset sorted from them (not recorded which). The clonotype was recovered from an adult woman who had mild COVID-19 (a few samples of this study predate the infection). Cell type and time point are not known. The chain is built from TRBV7-2 and TRBJ2-7; D uncertain. In DNA, the CDR3 is TGTGCCAGCAGCTTCGGTATGGGCTACGAGCAGTACTTC. Translation gives CASSFGMGYEQYF.